These 23 T cell receptor beta chains share one sample of origin, sequenced in a study of T cell responses to AZD1222 COVID-19 vaccine. Only in-frame clones appear in the TCRdb table, and some are missing; sequencing was by immunoSEQ multiplex PCR. The sample lists 150,000 to 200,000 clones, around 90% occurring once. This specimen was peripheral blood, taken 28 days after the second dose of the MenACWY control vaccine. The source of these receptors is an adult who received the MenACWY meningococcal vaccine as a control.

The CDR3 sequence: CASGPRVNEQFF. The CDR3 DNA reads TGTGCTAGTGGTCCCAGGGTGAATGAGCAGTTCTTC. The chain links TRBV12-5 to TRBJ2-1; a possible D gene is TRBD1 (5 bases). Germline values: CDR1 LGHNT, CDR2 FRNRAP. This CDR3 has 12 amino acids. Deletions cut 5 bases from V and 7 bases from J, with 9 bases between. Full variable domain (remainder filled in from reference TRBV12-5 and TRBJ2-1): DARVTQTPRHKVTEMGQEVTMRCQPILGHNTVFWYRQTMMQGLELLAYFRNRAPLDDSGMPKDRFSAEMPDATLATLKIQPSEPRDSAVYFCASGPRVNEQFFGPGTRLTVL.

The rearrangement joins TRBV5-1 to TRBJ1-2; D is perhaps TRBD1 (5 bases). Germline CDR1 reads SGHRS; CDR2 reads YFSETQ. The CDR3 has 13 residues. V dropped 4 bases and J dropped 1 base, with 8 bases sitting between them. DNA of the CDR3: TGCGCCAGCAGCGCACAGGTTAACTATGGCTACACCTTC. Encoded protein: CASSAQVNYGYTF.

The rearrangement uses TRBV7-9 and TRBJ1-2, with a weak D call TRBD1 (5 bases). CDR1 and CDR2 from the germline V gene are SEHNR and FQNEAQ (reference sequence). This CDR3 comprises 16 residues. Trimming pared 5 bases from V and 3 bases from J, leaving 19 bases between. CDR3 amino acids: CASSPRGGIHYYGYTF. The CDR3 DNA reads as TGTGCCAGCAGCCCCCGGGGGGGGATACATTACTATGGCTACACCTTC.

The chain recombines TRBV5-1 with TRBJ2-7, with unresolved D. The ends were cut back, 1 base at V and 3 bases at J, with 11 bases in the middle. This CDR3 is built from 14 residues. Germline V lookup: CDR1 SGHRS, CDR2 YFSETQ. The CDR3 protein is CASSLLETSYEQYF. In nucleotides, the CDR3 is TGCGCCAGCAGCTTGCTAGAGACAAGCTACGAGCAGTACTTC.

V is TRBV28 and J is TRBJ1-2; D gene uncertain. Deletions cut 6 bases from V and 2 bases from J, with 13 bases between. The CDR3 is 14 amino acids. Germline CDR1 reads MDHEN; CDR2 reads SYDVKM. The DNA for the CDR3 is TGTGCCAGCAGAGGGTCAGATAAAAACTATGGCTACACCTTC. This codes for CASRGSDKNYGYTF.

This clone is a singleton in its sample. This chain joins TRBV9 and TRBJ2-7; maybe TRBD1 (5 bases). V was trimmed by 1 base and J by 2 bases, leaving 10 bases between them. This CDR3 is built from 14 residues. CDR1 and CDR2 (germline): SGDLS, YYNGEE. The CDR3 region is CASSVTTVPYEQYF. The CDR3 nucleotides read TGTGCCAGCAGCGTAACGACAGTTCCCTACGAGCAGTACTTC.

This chain links TRBV6-5 with TRBJ1-1; D unclear. This CDR3 contains 15 residues. Per germline, CDR1 MNHEY and CDR2 SVGAGI. Trimming cost V 6 bases and J 0 bases, with 14 bases left between them. In DNA form, the CDR3 reads TGTGCCAGCAGGCCACCGGCAGGTTTGAACACTGAAGCTTTCTTT. As protein: CASRPPAGLNTEAFF.

In its sample, this clone was seen once. The chain is built from TRBV14 and TRBJ2-1; 7 positions match TRBD1. In germline, CDR1 is SGHDN, CDR2 FVKESK. CDR3 length: 15 amino acids. J gave up 6 bases and V 6 bases, and 11 bases lay outside the gene matches. CDR3: CASRVSGTARNEQFF. For the CDR3, the DNA is TGTGCCAGCAGGGTCTCCGGGACAGCTCGCAATGAGCAGTTCTTC.

The chain employs TRBV23-1 and TRBJ1-1; D ambiguous. TRBV23-1 is an ORF, and what it does is uncertain. V lost 0 bases to trimming and J lost 6 bases, with 8 bases between them. CDR3 length equals 13 residues. The CDR3 region has the DNA TGCGCCAGCAGTCAATCTATCCGGCCTGAAGCTTTCTTT. This translates into CASSQSIRPEAFF.

The chain links TRBV27 to TRBJ1-1; D call uncertain. The CDR3 consists of 12 residues. Germline CDR1 reads MNHEY; CDR2 reads SMNVEV (reference sequence). The ends were cut back, 6 bases at V and 9 bases at J, with 14 bases in the middle. CDR3 DNA: TGTGCCAGCAGAACCGGACTCAGCAAAGCTTTCTTT. Encoded protein: CASRTGLSKAFF.

The V call is TRBV19, the J call TRBJ1-5, with a possible D match to TRBD1 (6 bases). Trimming stripped 4 bases from V and 6 bases from J, with 16 bases between. CDR1 and CDR2 from the germline V gene are LNHDA and SQIVND (reference sequence). This CDR3 region has 15 residues. CDR3 protein: CASSTPQGFSQPQHF. For the CDR3, the DNA is TGTGCCAGTAGTACCCCACAGGGATTCAGTCAGCCCCAGCATTTT.

This chain connects TRBV11-2 to TRBJ1-2; TRBD1 matches at 9 bases. This CDR3 has 13 residues. Germline CDR1 reads SGHAT; CDR2 reads FQNNGV. Trimming cost V 3 bases and J 7 bases; bases outside gene matches: 3. CDR3: CASSFDRGIGYTF. Here the CDR3 DNA reads TGTGCCAGCAGCTTCGACAGGGGGATTGGCTACACCTTC.

Note on this clone: This specimen includes other DNA sequences encoding the same CDR3. The J gene is TRBJ1-3, the V gene TRBV19, with unresolved D. Trimming stripped 0 bases from V and 0 bases from J, with 3 bases between. There are 14 residues in the CDR3. From germline, CDR1 is LNHDA and CDR2 SQIVND (reference sequence). The CDR3 DNA reads TGTGCCAGTAGTATAGAGTTCTCTGGAAACACCATATATTTT. Protein sequence: CASSIEFSGNTIYF.

The chain has TRBV3-1 (or the pseudogene TRBV3-2) and TRBJ1-5, with D unclear. The ends were cut back, 1 base at V and 1 base at J, with 8 bases in the middle. The CDR3 sequence is 15 residues long. CDR1 and CDR2 from the germline V gene are LGHDT and YNNKEL (reference sequence). CDR3 region: CASSQGTGSNQPQHF. The CDR3 DNA follows: TGTGCCAGCAGCCAAGGGACGGGGAGCAATCAGCCCCAGCATTTT.

The chain is built from TRBV19 and TRBJ2-2; D might be TRBD2 (6 bases). Germline lookup yields CDR1 LNHDA and CDR2 SQIVND (reference sequence). With 5 bases removed from V and 5 bases from J, the gap between germline ends came to 15 bases. CDR3 size: 15 residues. The CDR3 loop is CASSVIAVKTGELFF. The CDR3, as DNA: TGTGCCAGTAGTGTCATAGCGGTTAAAACCGGGGAGCTGTTTTTT.

The chain recombines TRBV18 with TRBJ1-1, with D perhaps matching TRBD1 (5 bases). V was trimmed by 3 bases and J by 10 bases, leaving 15 bases between them. CDR3 length equals 13 residues. Germline CDR1 and CDR2: KGHSH and LQKENI. Here the CDR3 DNA reads TGTGCCAGCTCACCGGGGACGAGATATGGAGCTTTCTTT. Translating it yields CASSPGTRYGAFF.

The chain combines TRBV11-3 with TRBJ2-7; a possible D gene is TRBD1 (5 bases). This CDR3 contains 14 residues. Germline assignment: CDR1 SGHNT and CDR2 YENEEA. Deletions cut 4 bases from V and 3 bases from J, with 13 bases between. This CDR3 reads CASSYGHRNYEQYF. The CDR3 nucleotides read TGTGCCAGCAGCTATGGACACCGGAACTACGAGCAGTACTTC.

The rearrangement links TRBV10-3 to TRBJ1-6; 8 bases map to TRBD1. CDR3 length equals 16 residues. Germline assignment: CDR1 ENHRY and CDR2 SYGVKD. V lost 5 bases to trimming and J lost 3 bases; unmatched junction nucleotides: 6. DNA of the CDR3: TGTGCCATCAGTCCGGGAGGGACAGGCTATAATTCACCCCTCCACTTT. Residues: CAISPGGTGYNSPLHF.

The CDR3 spells CASSKGGQGTSPSTDTQYF. In nucleotides, the CDR3 is TGTGCCAGCAGCAAAGGCGGACAGGGGACCTCTCCTAGCACAGATACGCAGTATTTT. The chain combines TRBV21-1 with TRBJ2-3; TRBD1, as called in the table, went unchecked against the DNA. TRBV21-1 is a pseudogene segment. There are 19 residues in the CDR3.

The V gene is TRBV18, the J gene TRBJ1-3, with D perhaps matching TRBD1 (5 bases). Trimming pared 2 bases from V and 0 bases from J, leaving 14 bases between. This CDR3 region has 17 residues. Germline assignment: CDR1 KGHSH and CDR2 LQKENI. The CDR3 sequence: CASSPFSGTHSGNTIYF. The CDR3 nucleotides read TGTGCCAGCTCACCATTCTCCGGGACCCACTCTGGAAACACCATATATTTT.

The chain is built from TRBV5-6 and TRBJ1-1; D unresolved. CDR3 length equals 12 residues. Trimming pared 2 bases from V and 4 bases from J, leaving 6 bases between. Looked up from germline, CDR1 is SGHDT and CDR2 is YYEEEE. The CDR3 DNA sequence: TGTGCCAGCAGCTTCCTGAGCACTGAAGCTTTCTTT. Translating gives CASSFLSTEAFF.

The gene calls are TRBV6-4 and TRBJ2-6, with 7 nucleotides matching TRBD2. The trim removed 0 bases at V and 2 bases at J, leaving 1 base unmatched. The germline gives CDR1 MRHNA, CDR2 SNTAGT. This CDR3 spans 16 amino acids. The CDR3 sequence: CASSDSGGAGANVLTF. CDR3 nucleotides: TGTGCCAGCAGTGACTCTGGGGGGGCTGGGGCCAACGTCCTGACTTTC.

The CDR3 DNA reads as TGTGCCAGCAGTACTAGCGGACCTTACGAGCAGTACTTC. This gives the protein CASSTSGPYEQYF. V is TRBV12-3 or TRBV12-4 and J is TRBJ2-7, with 8 nucleotides matching TRBD2. This CDR3 spans 13 amino acids. Trimming cost V 5 bases and J 4 bases; bases outside gene matches: 4.